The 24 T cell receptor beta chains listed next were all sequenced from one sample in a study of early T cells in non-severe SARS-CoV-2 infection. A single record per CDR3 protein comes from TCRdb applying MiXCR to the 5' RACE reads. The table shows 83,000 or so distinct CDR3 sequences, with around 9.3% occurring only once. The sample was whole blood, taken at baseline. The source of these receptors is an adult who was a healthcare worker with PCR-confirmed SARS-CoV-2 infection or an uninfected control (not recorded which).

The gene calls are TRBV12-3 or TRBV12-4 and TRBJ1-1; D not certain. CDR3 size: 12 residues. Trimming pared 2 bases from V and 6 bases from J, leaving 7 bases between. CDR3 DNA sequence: TGTGCCAGCAGTTTACCCGGCTCTGAAGCTTTCTTT. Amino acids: CASSLPGSEAFF.

The DNA for the CDR3 is TGTGCCAGCAGTTACGTGGAATCCGCGGGGGAGCTGTTTTTT. Its translation: CASSYVESAGELFF. The chain combines TRBV6-6 with TRBJ2-2, with D unresolved. V was shortened by 2 bases and J by 8 bases, with 12 bases between the two germline ends. The germline V gene has CDR1 MNHNY and CDR2 SVGAGI (reference sequence). The CDR3 spans 14 residues.

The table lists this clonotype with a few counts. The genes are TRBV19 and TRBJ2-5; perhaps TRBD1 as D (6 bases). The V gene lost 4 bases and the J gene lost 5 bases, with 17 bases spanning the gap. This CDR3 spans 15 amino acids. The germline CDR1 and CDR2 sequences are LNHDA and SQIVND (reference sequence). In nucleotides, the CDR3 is TGTGCCAGTAGTACGAAAGGGGGACAAGCGGAGACCCAGTACTTC. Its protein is CASSTKGGQAETQYF.

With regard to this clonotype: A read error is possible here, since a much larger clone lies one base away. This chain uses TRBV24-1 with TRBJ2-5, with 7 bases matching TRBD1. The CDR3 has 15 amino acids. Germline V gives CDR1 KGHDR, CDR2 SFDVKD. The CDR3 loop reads CATSDPGTAKETQNF. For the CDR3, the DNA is TGTGCCACCAGTGACCCGGGGACAGCCAAAGAGACCCAGAACTTC.

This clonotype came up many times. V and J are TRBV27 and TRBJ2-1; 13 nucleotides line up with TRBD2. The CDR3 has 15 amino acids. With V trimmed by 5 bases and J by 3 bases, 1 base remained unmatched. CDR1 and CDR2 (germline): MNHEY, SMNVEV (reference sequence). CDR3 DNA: TGTGCCAGCAGTCGACTAGCGGGAGGCTACAATGAGCAGTTCTTC. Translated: CASSRLAGGYNEQFF.

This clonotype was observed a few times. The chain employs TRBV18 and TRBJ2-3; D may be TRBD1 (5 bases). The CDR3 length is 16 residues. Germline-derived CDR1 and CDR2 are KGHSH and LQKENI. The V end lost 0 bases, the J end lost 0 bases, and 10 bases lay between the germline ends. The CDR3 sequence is CASSPPFGASTDTQYF. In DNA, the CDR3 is TGTGCCAGCTCACCACCGTTTGGGGCTAGCACAGATACGCAGTATTTT. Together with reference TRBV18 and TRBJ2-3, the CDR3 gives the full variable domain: NAGVMQNPRHLVRRRGQEARLRCSPMKGHSHVYWYRQLPEEGLKFMVYLQKENIIDESGMPKERFSAEFPKEGPSILRIQQVVRGDSAAYFCASSPPFGASTDTQYFGPGTRLTVL.

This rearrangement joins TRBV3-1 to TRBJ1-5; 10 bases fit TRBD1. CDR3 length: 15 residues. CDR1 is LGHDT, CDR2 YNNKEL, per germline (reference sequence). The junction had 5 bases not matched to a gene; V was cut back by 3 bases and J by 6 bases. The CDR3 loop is CASSHTGQGIQPQHF. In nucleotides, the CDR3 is TGTGCCAGCAGCCACACGGGACAGGGGATTCAGCCCCAGCATTTT.

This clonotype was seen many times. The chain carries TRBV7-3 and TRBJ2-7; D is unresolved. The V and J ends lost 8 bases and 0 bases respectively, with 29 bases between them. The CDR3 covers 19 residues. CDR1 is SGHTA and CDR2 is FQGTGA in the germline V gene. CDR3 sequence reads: CASQRLSACYNKFSYEQYF. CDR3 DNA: TGTGCCAGCCAACGTTTGTCGGCCTGTTACAACAAATTCTCCTACGAGCAGTACTTC.

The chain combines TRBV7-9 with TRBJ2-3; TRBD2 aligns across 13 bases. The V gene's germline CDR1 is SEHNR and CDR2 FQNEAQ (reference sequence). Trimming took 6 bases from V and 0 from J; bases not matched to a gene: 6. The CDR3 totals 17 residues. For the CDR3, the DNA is TGTGCCAGCAGATCCGGGACTAGCGGGACTAGCACAGATACGCAGTATTTT. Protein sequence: CASRSGTSGTSTDTQYF.

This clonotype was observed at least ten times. The DNA of the CDR3 is TGTGCCAGCAGTTTAGGTCTCGCGGGCTCCTACAATGAGCAGTTCTTC. This encodes CASSLGLAGSYNEQFF. This chain uses TRBV28 with TRBJ2-1, with D tentatively TRBD2 (5 bases). The CDR3 contains 16 residues. From germline, CDR1 is MDHEN and CDR2 SYDVKM. V was shortened by 2 bases and J by 0 bases, with 11 bases between the two germline ends.

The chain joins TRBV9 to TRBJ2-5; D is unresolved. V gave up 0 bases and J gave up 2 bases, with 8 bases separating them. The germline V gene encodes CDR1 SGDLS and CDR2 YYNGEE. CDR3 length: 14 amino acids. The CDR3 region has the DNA TGTGCCAGCAGCGTAGATACTTTTCAAGAGACCCAGTACTTC. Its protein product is CASSVDTFQETQYF.

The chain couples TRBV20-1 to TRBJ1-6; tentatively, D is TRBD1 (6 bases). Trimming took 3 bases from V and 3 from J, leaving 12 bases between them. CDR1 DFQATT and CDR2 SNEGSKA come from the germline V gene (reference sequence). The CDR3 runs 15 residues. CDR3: CSARIRGDYNSPLHF. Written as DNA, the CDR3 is TGCAGTGCTAGGATCAGGGGTGACTATAATTCACCCCTCCACTTT.

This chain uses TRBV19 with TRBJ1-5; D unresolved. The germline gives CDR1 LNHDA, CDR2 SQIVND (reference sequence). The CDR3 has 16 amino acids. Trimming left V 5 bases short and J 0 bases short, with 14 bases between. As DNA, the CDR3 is TGTGCCAGTAGTCGATTGGATCACTATAGCAATCAGCCCCAGCATTTT. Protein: CASSRLDHYSNQPQHF. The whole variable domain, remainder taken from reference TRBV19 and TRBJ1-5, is DGGITQSPKYLFRKEGQNVTLSCEQNLNHDAMYWYRQDPGQGLRLIYYSQIVNDFQKGDIAEGYSVSREKKESFPLTVTSAQKNPTAFYLCASSRLDHYSNQPQHFGDGTRLSIL.

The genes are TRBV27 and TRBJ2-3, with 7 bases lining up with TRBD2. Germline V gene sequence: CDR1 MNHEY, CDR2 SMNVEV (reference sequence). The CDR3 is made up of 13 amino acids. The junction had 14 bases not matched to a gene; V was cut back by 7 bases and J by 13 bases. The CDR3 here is CASTRSGQGREYF. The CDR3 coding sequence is TGTGCCAGCACGAGGTCCGGCCAAGGGAGGGAGTATTTT.

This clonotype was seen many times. Here the CDR3 DNA reads TGTGCCATCAGTGAGCGACAGGACCGAGTGGCCCAGTACTTC. This codes for CAISERQDRVAQYF. This chain connects TRBV10-3 to TRBJ2-5; D may be TRBD1 (6 bases). V shed 2 bases and J shed 9 bases, with 16 bases lying between them. The CDR3 covers 14 residues. CDR1 and CDR2 (germline): ENHRY, SYGVKD.

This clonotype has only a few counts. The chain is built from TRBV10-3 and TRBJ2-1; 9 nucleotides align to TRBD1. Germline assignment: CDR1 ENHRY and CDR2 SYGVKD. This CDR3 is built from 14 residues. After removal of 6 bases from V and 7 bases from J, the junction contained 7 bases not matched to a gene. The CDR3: CAIRRGQGRNEQFF. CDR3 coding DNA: TGTGCCATCAGGAGAGGACAGGGGAGGAATGAGCAGTTCTTC.

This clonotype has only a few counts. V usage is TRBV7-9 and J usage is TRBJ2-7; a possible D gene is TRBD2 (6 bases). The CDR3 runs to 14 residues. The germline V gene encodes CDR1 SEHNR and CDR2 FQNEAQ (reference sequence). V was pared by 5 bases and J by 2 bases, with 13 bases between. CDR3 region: CASSLGGVTYEQYF. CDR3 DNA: TGTGCCAGCAGCCTTGGAGGGGTAACCTACGAGCAGTACTTC.

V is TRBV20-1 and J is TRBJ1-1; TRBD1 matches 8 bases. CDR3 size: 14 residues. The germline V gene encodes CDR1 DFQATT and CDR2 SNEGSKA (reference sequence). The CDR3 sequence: CRVGQGAGGTEAFF. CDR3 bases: TGCAGAGTGGGGCAGGGGGCAGGCGGCACTGAAGCTTTCTTT.

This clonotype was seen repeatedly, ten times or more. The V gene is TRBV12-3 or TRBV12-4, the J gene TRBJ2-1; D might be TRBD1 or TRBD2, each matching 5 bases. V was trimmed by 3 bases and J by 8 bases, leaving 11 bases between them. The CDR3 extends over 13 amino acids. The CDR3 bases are TGTGCCAGCAGTTTGCCAGGGCGGGATGAGCAGTTCTTC. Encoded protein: CASSLPGRDEQFF.

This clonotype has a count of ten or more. CDR3 in DNA: TGTGCCAGCTCACCACCTGGCGTCAGACAGGGAGACACCGATGGCTACACCTTC. Protein: CASSPPGVRQGDTDGYTF. This chain connects TRBV18 to TRBJ1-2; 7 bases fit TRBD1. This CDR3 comprises 18 residues. V gave up 0 bases and J gave up 6 bases; unmatched junction bases: 16. CDR1 and CDR2 (germline): KGHSH, LQKENI.

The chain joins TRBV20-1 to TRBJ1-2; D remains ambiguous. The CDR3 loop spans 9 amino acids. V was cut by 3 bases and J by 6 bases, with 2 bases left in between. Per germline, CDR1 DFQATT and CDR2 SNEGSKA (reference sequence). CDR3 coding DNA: TGCAGTGCTAGTCATGGCTACACCTTC. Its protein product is CSASHGYTF.

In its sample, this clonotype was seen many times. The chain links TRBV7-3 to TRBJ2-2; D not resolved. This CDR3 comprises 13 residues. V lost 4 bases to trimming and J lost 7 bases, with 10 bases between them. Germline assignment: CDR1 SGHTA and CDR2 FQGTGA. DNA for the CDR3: TGTGCCAGCAGCTCGACGACGGGCGGGGAGCTGTTTTTT. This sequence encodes CASSSTTGGELFF.

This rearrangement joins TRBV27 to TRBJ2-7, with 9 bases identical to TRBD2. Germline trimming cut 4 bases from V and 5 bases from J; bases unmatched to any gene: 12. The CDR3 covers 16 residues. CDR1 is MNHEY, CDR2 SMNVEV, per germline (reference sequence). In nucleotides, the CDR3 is TGTGCCAGCAGTTCGGGGACTAGCTTTTTCGGCGACGAGCAGTACTTC. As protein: CASSSGTSFFGDEQYF.

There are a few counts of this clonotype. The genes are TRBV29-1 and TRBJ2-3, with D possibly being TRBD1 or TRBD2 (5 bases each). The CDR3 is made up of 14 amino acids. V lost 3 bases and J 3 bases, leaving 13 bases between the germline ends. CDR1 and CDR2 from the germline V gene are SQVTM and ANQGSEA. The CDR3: CSVELNRRTDTQYF. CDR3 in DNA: TGCAGCGTTGAGCTCAACAGGAGGACAGATACGCAGTATTTT.